The entry below describes one T cell receptor (beta chain). The data are from a study of shared clonotypes between healthy human individuals. Several immunoSEQ 96-well plates shared each subset's DNA, each plate a replicate. Profiling relied on immunoSEQ multiplex PCR, and the TCRdb table lists in-frame clones only, not all of them. The sample consists of over 2,000,000 clones, just over 90% of them appearing once. Naive CD8 cells comprised CD45RO-negative, CCR7-positively selected cells, excluding terminally differentiated effector memory CD45RA+ cells. Donors were Caucasian adults residing in Nashville, Tennessee, USA. The sequenced sample was naive CD8+ T cells from PBMCs. This clonotype was obtained from a young man in good health. Some clones in this sample may be carry-over from other donors' samples.

CDR3 in DNA: TGTGCCAGCAGCACTGGTCCCCGGCCAGATACGCAGTATTTT. The encoded protein is CASSTGPRPDTQYF. This rearrangement joins TRBV7-8 to TRBJ2-3; D remains ambiguous. Germline assignment: CDR1 SGHVS and CDR2 FQNEAQ. V dropped 5 bases and J dropped 4 bases, with 13 bases sitting between them. The CDR3 is made up of 14 amino acids.